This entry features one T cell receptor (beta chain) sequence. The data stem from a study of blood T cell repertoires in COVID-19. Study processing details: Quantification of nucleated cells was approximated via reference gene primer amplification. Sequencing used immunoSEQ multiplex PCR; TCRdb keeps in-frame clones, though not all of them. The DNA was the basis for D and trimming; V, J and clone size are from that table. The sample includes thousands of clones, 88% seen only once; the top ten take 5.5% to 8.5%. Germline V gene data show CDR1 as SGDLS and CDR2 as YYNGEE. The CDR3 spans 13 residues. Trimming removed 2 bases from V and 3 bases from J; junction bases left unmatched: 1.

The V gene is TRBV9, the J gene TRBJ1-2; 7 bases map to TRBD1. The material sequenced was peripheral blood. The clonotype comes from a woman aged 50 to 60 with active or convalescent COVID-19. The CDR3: CASSVGTDYGYTF. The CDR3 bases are TGTGCCAGCAGCGTCGGGACAGACTATGGCTACACCTTC. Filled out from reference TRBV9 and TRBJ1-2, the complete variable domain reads DSGVTQTPKHLITATGQRVTLRCSPRSGDLSVYWYQQSLDQGLQFLIQYYNGEERAKGNILERFSAQQFPDLHSELNLSSLELGDSALYFCASSVGTDYGYTFGSGTRLTVV.